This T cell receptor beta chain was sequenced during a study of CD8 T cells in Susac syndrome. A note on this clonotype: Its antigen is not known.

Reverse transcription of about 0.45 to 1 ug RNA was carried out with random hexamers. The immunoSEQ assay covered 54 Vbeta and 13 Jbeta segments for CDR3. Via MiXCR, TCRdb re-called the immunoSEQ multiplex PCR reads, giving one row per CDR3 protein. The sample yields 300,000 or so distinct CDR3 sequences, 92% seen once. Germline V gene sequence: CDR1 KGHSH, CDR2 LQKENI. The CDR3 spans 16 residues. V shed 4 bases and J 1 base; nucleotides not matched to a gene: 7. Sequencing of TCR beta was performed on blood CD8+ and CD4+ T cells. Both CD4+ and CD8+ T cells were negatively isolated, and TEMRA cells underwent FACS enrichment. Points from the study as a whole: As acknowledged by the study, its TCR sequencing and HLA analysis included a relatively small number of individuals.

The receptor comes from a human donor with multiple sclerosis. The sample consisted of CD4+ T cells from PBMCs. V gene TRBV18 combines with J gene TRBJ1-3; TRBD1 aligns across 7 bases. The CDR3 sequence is CASSRGTAASGNTIYF. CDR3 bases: TGTGCCAGCTCACGCGGGACAGCGGCTTCTGGAAACACCATATATTTT.